Shown below are 24 T cell receptor beta chains from a single sample sequenced in a study of T cell responses to AZD1222 COVID-19 vaccine. Sequencing was performed with immunoSEQ multiplex PCR; in TCRdb, only in-frame clones are kept and a portion is missing. Of 100,000 to 120,000 clones in the sample, about 81% were seen once. The sample consisted of peripheral blood, taken on day 0 of AZD1222 vaccination. The receptors shown here come from an adult in good health.

V is TRBV6-2 or TRBV6-3 and J is TRBJ2-2; 10 nucleotides agree with TRBD1. This CDR3 has 15 residues. V lost 5 bases to trimming and J lost 5 bases; unmatched junction nucleotides: 5. From germline, CDR1 is MNHEY and CDR2 SVGEGT. The CDR3 spells CASSDRTGGTGELFF. DNA of the CDR3: TGTGCCAGCAGTGATCGGACAGGGGGGACCGGGGAGCTGTTTTTT.

The chain joins TRBV15 to TRBJ2-4, with no clear D. The length of the CDR3 is 14 residues. V was pared by 0 bases and J by 0 bases, with 3 bases between. The germline CDR1 and CDR2 sequences are LNHNV and YYDKDF (reference sequence). The CDR3 loop is CATSRELAKNIQYF. CDR3 nucleotides: TGTGCCACCAGCAGAGAGCTAGCCAAAAACATTCAGTACTTC. Based on the CDR3 plus reference TRBV15 and TRBJ2-4, the full variable domain is DAMVIQNPRYQVTQFGKPVTLSCSQTLNHNVMYWYQQKSSQAPKLLFHYYDKDFNNEADTPDNFQSRRPNTSFCFLDIRSPGLGDTAMYLCATSRELAKNIQYFGAGTRLSVL.

This clone was seen once. The chain couples TRBV2 to TRBJ1-2; possibly TRBD1 for D (6 bases). Germline CDR1 and CDR2: SNHLY and FYNNEI. The CDR3 extends over 15 amino acids. V was trimmed by 6 bases and J by 5 bases, leaving 19 bases between them. CDR3: CASRERGHNLYGYTF. The CDR3 DNA reads TGTGCCAGCAGGGAACGGGGACATAATCTGTATGGCTACACCTTC.

The chain combines TRBV5-4 with TRBJ2-3; perhaps TRBD1 as D (6 bases). The CDR3 has 14 residues. Germline assignment: CDR1 SGHNT and CDR2 YYREEE (reference sequence). Between the trimmed V and J ends, which lost 1 base and 0 bases, there was a span of 6 bases. CDR3 bases: TGTGCCAGCAGCTTGCAGGGGAGCACAGATACGCAGTATTTT. It codes for CASSLQGSTDTQYF.

Worth noting for this clone: The same CDR3 also results from other DNA sequences found in this sample. V and J are TRBV7-2 and TRBJ1-1, with a tentative D call TRBD1 (6 bases). The CDR3 is 14 residues long. Trimming cost V 2 bases and J 4 bases, with 11 bases left between them. The germline V gene has CDR1 SGHTA and CDR2 FQGNSA. In DNA form, the CDR3 reads TGTGCCAGCAGCTTACAGGGAGGGGGCACTGAAGCTTTCTTT. It codes for CASSLQGGGTEAFF.

J is TRBJ1-3 and V is TRBV3-1 (or the pseudogene TRBV3-2); D gene unclear. This CDR3 contains 14 residues. V was trimmed by 4 bases and J by 4 bases, leaving 11 bases between them. CDR1 is LGHDT, CDR2 YNNKEL, per germline (reference sequence). The CDR3 DNA is TGTGCCAGCAGCCCCCCCGGTGGGGGAAACACCATATATTTT. It yields the protein CASSPPGGGNTIYF.

This chain connects TRBV28 to TRBJ1-2; no definite D call. Germline CDR1 reads MDHEN; CDR2 reads SYDVKM. V was shortened by 8 bases and J by 3 bases, with 4 bases between the two germline ends. The CDR3 spans 10 residues. DNA for the CDR3: TGTGCCAGCGCGGACTATGGCTACACCTTC. Amino acid sequence: CASADYGYTF.

V usage is TRBV2 and J usage is TRBJ2-5, with D uncertain. Trimming pared 7 bases from V and 5 bases from J, leaving 8 bases between. CDR3 length: 11 residues. CDR1 and CDR2 (germline): SNHLY, FYNNEI. CDR3 loop: CASKRGETQYF. CDR3 sequence (DNA): TGTGCCAGCAAAAGAGGCGAGACCCAGTACTTC.

This clone appeared a single time. The rearrangement uses TRBV6-5 and TRBJ1-1; 7 bases map to TRBD1. The CDR3 consists of 15 residues. Germline-derived CDR1 and CDR2 are MNHEY and SVGAGI. The V and J ends lost 4 bases and 5 bases, in that order; junction bases with no gene match: 10. The CDR3 DNA reads as TGTGCCAGCAGTTCCCCCAGGACAGGTCGGACTGAAGCTTTCTTT. It encodes CASSSPRTGRTEAFF.

The V gene is TRBV6-2 or TRBV6-3, the J gene TRBJ2-1, with 10 positions matching TRBD2. CDR3 length equals 20 residues. J was trimmed by 0 bases and V by 5 bases; bases with no gene match: 16. The germline V gene encodes CDR1 MNHEY and CDR2 SVGEGT. The CDR3 coding sequence is TGTGCCAGCAGTACCCCAGTACTAGCGGGGTCCACTCGCTCCTACAATGAGCAGTTCTTC. Its protein is CASSTPVLAGSTRSYNEQFF.

This clone was observed at least ten times. V and J are TRBV7-8 and TRBJ2-1; D is undetermined. Per the germline V gene, CDR1 is SGHVS and CDR2 is FQNEAQ. The CDR3 is 12 amino acids. V was trimmed by 1 base and J by 7 bases, leaving 5 bases between them. The CDR3 spells CASSLDGNEQFF. The CDR3, as DNA: TGTGCCAGCAGCTTAGATGGAAATGAGCAGTTCTTC.

The CDR3 bases are TGCGCCAGCAGCCAAGGACTAGCGGGGTCTAGCACAGATACGCAGTATTTT. Protein product: CASSQGLAGSSTDTQYF. V usage is TRBV4-1 and J usage is TRBJ2-3, with 11 bases that match TRBD2. The CDR3 runs to 17 residues. The J segment lost 0 bases and the V segment lost 1 base, leaving 3 bases of the junction unmatched. CDR1 is MGHRA, CDR2 YSYEKL, per germline.

The chain joins TRBV19 to TRBJ2-7; D remains ambiguous. The CDR3 is made up of 12 amino acids. The germline V and J ends were trimmed by 3 bases and 2 bases, with 5 bases remaining between them. Per germline, CDR1 LNHDA and CDR2 SQIVND (reference sequence). CDR3 region: CASSIGPYEQYF. The CDR3 region has the DNA TGTGCCAGTAGTATTGGGCCCTACGAGCAGTACTTC.

This chain joins TRBV7-6 and TRBJ2-2; tentatively, D is TRBD1 (6 bases). V shed 7 bases and J shed 5 bases, with 14 bases lying between them. The CDR3 extends over 14 amino acids. Germline-derived CDR1 and CDR2 are SGHVS and FNYEAQ. DNA of the CDR3: TGTGCCAGCACTAAGCGAGGGGGAACCGGGGAGCTGTTTTTT. Translated: CASTKRGGTGELFF.

The chain is built from TRBV2 and TRBJ1-1; 7 bases fit TRBD1. CDR1 and CDR2 (germline): SNHLY, FYNNEI. With 6 bases clipped from V and 1 base from J, the junction kept 8 bases outside the gene matches. The CDR3 sequence is 15 residues long. CDR3 DNA: TGTGCCAGCAGAGGGCAGGGGGTAACGAACACTGAAGCTTTCTTT. Its protein product is CASRGQGVTNTEAFF.

The chain is built from TRBV11-2 and TRBJ1-6; TRBD1 aligns across 7 bases. CDR3 length: 17 amino acids. After removal of 5 bases from V and 1 base from J, the junction contained 8 bases not matched to a gene. Germline CDR1 SGHAT, CDR2 FQNNGV. The CDR3 protein is CASSHSGGKSYNSPLHF. DNA of the CDR3: TGTGCCAGCAGCCACTCAGGGGGGAAGTCCTATAATTCACCCCTCCACTTT.

The chain has TRBV24-1 and TRBJ2-7, with TRBD1 matching 9 bases. Germline V gene lookup returns CDR1 KGHDR and CDR2 SFDVKD. This CDR3 comprises 15 residues. V lost 3 bases to trimming and J lost 5 bases; unmatched junction nucleotides: 7. In DNA, the CDR3 is TGTGCCACCAGTGATCCGGGACAGGGAGGCCACGAGCAGTACTTC. This encodes CATSDPGQGGHEQYF.

This clone was detected only once. This chain links TRBV24-1 with TRBJ2-5; 7 bases are a match to TRBD2. The V and J ends lost 1 base and 3 bases, in that order; junction bases with no gene match: 7. CDR3 length equals 16 residues. Looked up from germline, CDR1 is KGHDR and CDR2 is SFDVKD. CDR3 in DNA: TGTGCCACCAGTGATTTCCAGCGGGGAGACAAAGAGACCCAGTACTTC. Translating gives CATSDFQRGDKETQYF.

The chain recombines TRBV27 with TRBJ2-7; tentatively, D is TRBD1 (5 bases). Per germline, CDR1 MNHEY and CDR2 SMNVEV (reference sequence). CDR3 length: 14 residues. V shed 2 bases and J shed 0 bases, with 8 bases lying between them. The CDR3 DNA sequence: TGTGCCAGCAGTTTAGGGGCAGGCTCCTACGAGCAGTACTTC. Protein product: CASSLGAGSYEQYF.

The rearrangement joins TRBV19 to TRBJ2-6; D not certain. The V and J ends lost 3 bases and 4 bases respectively, with 10 bases between them. This CDR3 region has 15 residues. CDR1 LNHDA and CDR2 SQIVND come from the germline V gene (reference sequence). The CDR3 coding sequence is TGTGCCAGTAGTATGGTTGGGGTGGGGGCCAACGTCCTGACTTTC. Protein product: CASSMVGVGANVLTF.

This clone was observed a single time. The V and J genes are TRBV7-8 and TRBJ2-7, with 7 bases that match TRBD1. CDR3 size: 14 residues. V trimming: 2 bases; J trimming: 2 bases; junction bases outside the gene matches: 3. CDR1 is SGHVS, CDR2 FQNEAQ, per germline. The CDR3: CASSLLQGAYEQYF. DNA of the CDR3: TGTGCCAGCAGCTTATTGCAGGGGGCCTACGAGCAGTACTTC. Using reference TRBV7-8 and TRBJ2-7 for the parts outside the CDR3, the full variable domain is GAGVSQSPRYKVAKRGQDVALRCDPISGHVSLFWYQQALGQGPEFLTYFQNEAQLDKSGLPSDRFFAERPEGSVSTLKIQRTQQEDSAVYLCASSLLQGAYEQYFGPGTRLTVT.

The chain links TRBV7-2 to TRBJ1-1; D is uncertain. The CDR3 loop spans 15 amino acids. CDR1 and CDR2 (germline): SGHTA, FQGNSA. Trimming left V 1 base short and J 0 bases short, with 9 bases between. For the CDR3, the DNA is TGTGCCAGCAGCTTAGTGCGACGGATGAACACTGAAGCTTTCTTT. Its protein is CASSLVRRMNTEAFF.

V is TRBV19 and J is TRBJ1-1; no clear D. Trimming shortened V by 5 bases and J by 5 bases, and 12 bases separated the two germline ends. CDR1 and CDR2 from the germline V gene are LNHDA and SQIVND (reference sequence). CDR3 size: 13 residues. This chain's CDR3 is CASSRSVGTEAFF. The CDR3 nucleotides read TGTGCCAGTAGTCGTAGCGTGGGGACTGAAGCTTTCTTT.

The V and J genes are TRBV10-3 and TRBJ2-2; 10 bases map to TRBD1. The CDR3 loop spans 16 amino acids. Germline CDR1 reads ENHRY; CDR2 reads SYGVKD. V gave up 7 bases and J gave up 4 bases; unmatched junction bases: 9. The CDR3 spells CAIKRAGTGATGELFF. The CDR3 nucleotides read TGTGCCATCAAGAGGGCTGGGACAGGGGCCACCGGGGAGCTGTTTTTT.